These T cell receptor beta chains were read from a single sample in a study of T cell clusters in autoimmune cytopenias. From its re-call of the multiplex PCR reads, TCRdb lists each CDR3 protein once, without DNA. The sample table includes under 9,000 distinct CDR3 sequences. Sequencing used peripheral blood. Receptors were obtained from a human donor with an autoimmune cytopenia or autoimmune hepatitis (not recorded which). The CDR3 runs from the conserved cysteine through the conserved F or W. Size values are once, few and many counts, or a class for expanded clones, and some rows have none.

clone_size,j_call,v_call,cdr3_aa
NA,TRBJ1-2,TRBV14,CASSLAGGGYGYTF
NA,TRBJ2-1,TRBV11-2,CASSPLGRSYNEQFF
NA,TRBJ1-2,TRBV7-9,CASSSWGGYGYTF
NA,TRBJ1-5,TRBV18,CASSRGGSGPQHF
medium-sized,TRBJ2-2,TRBV19,CASRTGGYTGELFF
medium-sized,TRBJ1-1,TRBV29-1,CSVTVVNTEAFF
medium-sized,TRBJ1-2,TRBV29-1,CSVEMQTGGYGYTF
NA,TRBJ2-1,TRBV4-3,CASGQGNYNEQFF
NA,TRBJ2-3,TRBV25-1,CASGMADTQYF
NA,TRBJ1-2,TRBV2,CASTVSGGRTNYGYTF
medium-sized,TRBJ2-1,TRBV19,CASSSRRALGLAGGKYNEQFF
NA,TRBJ2-3,TRBV20-1,CSARDDDIATDTQYF
NA,TRBJ2-5,TRBV15,CATSDGTALGGETQYF
medium-sized,TRBJ1-6,TRBV12-3/TRBV12-4,CASSFYRAPLHF
NA,TRBJ2-1,TRBV5-5,CASSFYVLEYNEQFF
NA,TRBJ2-7,TRBV30,CAWSHPYWTGDSYEQYF
NA,TRBJ2-3,TRBV5-1,CASSATTDTQYF
NA,TRBJ1-5,TRBV5-6,CASSQDLKGQGPYSNQPQHF
NA,TRBJ2-7,TRBV12-3/TRBV12-4,CASRSASGASSYEQYF
medium-sized,TRBJ2-6,TRBV29-1,CSVEPPRSGANVLTF
medium-sized,TRBJ1-5,TRBV27,CASSRVNQPQHF
medium-sized,TRBJ2-1,TRBV6-5,CASRNGGFNEQFF
NA,TRBJ1-6,TRBV7-9,CASSLWNSLLHF
medium-sized,TRBJ1-6,TRBV6-2/TRBV6-3,CASSYTGITPLHF
NA,TRBJ2-6,TRBV12-3/TRBV12-4,CASSRGGANVLTF
NA,TRBJ1-6,TRBV6-2/TRBV6-3,CASSPGTGVSPLHF
NA,TRBJ1-2,TRBV6-5,CASSYGGTGGVYGYTF
medium-sized,TRBJ2-3,TRBV29-1,CSVLRGLDTQYF
NA,TRBJ2-3,TRBV10-1,CASSGPTPLPQYF
medium-sized,TRBJ1-3,TRBV6-5,CASGDSGNTIYF
medium-sized,TRBJ1-3,TRBV18,CASSSLFRQAFSTGNTIYF
NA,TRBJ1-4,TRBV4-3,CASSQDNEKLFF
medium-sized,TRBJ2-5,TRBV29-1,CSAGGRGGETQYF
medium-sized,TRBJ2-5,TRBV6-6,CASSWGRPREETQYF
NA,TRBJ2-1,TRBV5-1,CASSLESNRGYNEQFF
medium-sized,TRBJ1-5,TRBV30,CAWSIAYSNQPQHF
medium-sized,TRBJ1-6,TRBV5-6,CASSFKTGGNSPLHF
NA,TRBJ1-4,TRBV12-3/TRBV12-4,CASSFNTGRGEKLFF
NA,TRBJ1-5,TRBV30,CAWSGVGALHQPQHF
medium-sized,TRBJ2-3,TRBV6-5,CASSYSSSGVGTDTQYF
NA,TRBJ2-5,TRBV12-3/TRBV12-4,CASSHSYTGTSLRRRETQYF
NA,TRBJ2-4,TRBV4-1,CASSQDVTRVAKNIQYF
medium-sized,TRBJ1-2,TRBV19,CASSTLPQGNYGYTF
NA,TRBJ1-4,TRBV20-1,CSARPVLLTNEKLFF
NA,TRBJ2-7,TRBV6-6,CASVKVAGGYEQYF
NA,TRBJ2-1,TRBV13,CASSLGFLQGAYNEQFF
medium-sized,TRBJ2-3,TRBV30,CAWGTSSTDTQYF
NA,TRBJ1-2,TRBV6-1,CASSLARDITTANYGYTF
NA,TRBJ1-5,TRBV6-2/TRBV6-3,CASSPHPRFSGNQPQHF
medium-sized,TRBJ2-7,TRBV18,CASSTRDRAAYEQYF
NA,TRBJ1-1,TRBV30,CAWSVQSAEKAFF
medium-sized,TRBJ2-3,TRBV12-3/TRBV12-4,CASSSDRVATDTQYF